Listed below are T cell receptor beta chains from one sample, sequenced in a study of read filtering for tumor transcriptome and immune sequencing. TCRdb reprocessed the reads via MiXCR and lists one record per CDR3 protein. The data show tens of thousands of distinct CDR3 sequences, about a fifth seen once. Sample: a population of CD138-negative cells sorted from bone marrow. These receptors came from a donor at least 40 years old with multiple myeloma. CDR3s include the opening cysteine and the closing phenylalanine or tryptophan. Fields, in order: D gene, clone size, J gene, V gene, CDR3 DNA, CDR3 protein. A D gene is named only where the DNA matches it firmly. Only some rows state a clone size, as once, few, many or a class for expanded clones.

TRBD2	many	TRBJ2-1	TRBV3-1	TGTGCCAGCAGCCTCAGTGGCGGGAGGGCCTACAATGAGCAGTTCTTC	CASSLSGGRAYNEQFF
TRBD2	many	TRBJ2-7	TRBV20-1	TGCAGTGCTAGAGTACCCGGACTAGCGGGAGGCGAGCAGTACTTC	CSARVPGLAGGEQYF
TRBD1	few	TRBJ1-4	TRBV2	TGTGCCAGCAGGGAAACCGACAGGGGCTTTTTTGAAAAACTGTTTTTT	CASRETDRGFFEKLFF
-	many	TRBJ2-5	TRBV7-2	TGTGCCAGCAGCTTCTACAGGGAGGAGACCCAGTACTTC	CASSFYREETQYF
-	many	TRBJ2-2	TRBV20-1	TGCAGTGCTAGCGCAGAACCGAACACCGGGGAGCTGTTTTTT	CSASAEPNTGELFF
TRBD1	-	TRBJ2-5	TRBV28	TGTGCCAGCAGTCCCATGACAGGGAGCCAAGAGACCCAGTACTTC	CASSPMTGSQETQYF
TRBD1	-	TRBJ2-1	TRBV5-1	TGCGCCAGCAGTTCTCCGGGACAGGGCAACAATAAGCAGTTCTTC	CASSSPGQGNNKQFF
TRBD1	many	TRBJ2-7	TRBV10-3	TGTGCCATCAAAAGGGACAGGGGGCCCCACGAGCAGTACTTC	CAIKRDRGPHEQYF
TRBD2	many	TRBJ2-2	TRBV7-2	TGTGCCAGCAGCTTATCTAGCGGGAGGTGGTCCGGGGAGCTGTTTTTT	CASSLSSGRWSGELFF
TRBD1	many	TRBJ2-7	TRBV30	TGTGCCTGGAGTGTGGGACAGGGCCGCGAGCAGTACTTC	CAWSVGQGREQYF
TRBD2	many	TRBJ2-7	TRBV29-1	TGCAGCGTTGACGTTGGGACTAGCGGGGTCGAGCAGTACTTC	CSVDVGTSGVEQYF
-	few	TRBJ2-6	TRBV7-3	TGTGCCAGCAGCTTCACAGGGACCGGAGGGGCCAACGTCCTGACTTTC	CASSFTGTGGANVLTF
-	-	TRBJ2-5	TRBV29-1	TGCAGCGTATTGGGGGCGGGTGAGACCCAGTACTTC	CSVLGAGETQYF
TRBD1	many	TRBJ2-7	TRBV19	TGTGCCAGTAGTCGGCTGAATACAGGGACAGGGATCCACGAGCAGTACTTC	CASSRLNTGTGIHEQYF
TRBD2	-	TRBJ2-7	TRBV5-1	TGCGCCAGCAGCCCTACTAGCGGGAGGGCCTACGAGCAGTACTTC	CASSPTSGRAYEQYF
-	-	TRBJ1-4	TRBV15	TGTGCCACCAGCAGAGCGCAGAATGAAAAACTGTTTTTT	CATSRAQNEKLFF
TRBD1	-	TRBJ2-5	TRBV6-2/TRBV6-3	TGTGCCAGCAGTCGCTGGGACAGGGGGAAAGAGACCCAGTACTTC	CASSRWDRGKETQYF
-	-	TRBJ2-1	TRBV29-1	TGCAGCGTCCAAAGGGGAGGGGGCTCCTACAATGAGCAGTTCTTC	CSVQRGGGSYNEQFF
-	many	TRBJ2-3	TRBV19	TGTGCCAGTAGTATTGTGTCGGCGGAAACAGATACGCAGTATTTT	CASSIVSAETDTQYF
-	many	TRBJ1-5	TRBV10-3	TGTGCCACTCTCGGGACGGAAGACTTGGGGCCCCAGCATTTT	CATLGTEDLGPQHF
-	many	TRBJ2-1	TRBV12-3/TRBV12-4	TGTGCCAGCAGTCTCTCAACAGGGTATGAGCAGTTCTTC	CASSLSTGYEQFF
-	few	TRBJ2-7	TRBV27	TGTGCCAGCAGTTCCGGACACCTCTACGAGCAGTACTTC	CASSSGHLYEQYF
-	many	TRBJ2-1	TRBV9	TGTGCCAGCAGCGTAGAGGGCAACCTCTACAATGAGCAGTTCTTC	CASSVEGNLYNEQFF
-	many	TRBJ1-2	TRBV14	TGTGCCAGCAGCCAAGGGCTTAATGGCTACACCTTC	CASSQGLNGYTF
-	many	TRBJ1-3	TRBV7-9	TGTGCCAGCAGCTTAGGTTGGTCCGGAAACACCATATATTTT	CASSLGWSGNTIYF
TRBD2	many	TRBJ2-1	TRBV7-9	TGTGCCAGCAGCGGTAGCGGGAGCGGCAATGAGCAGTTCTTC	CASSGSGSGNEQFF
-	many	TRBJ2-3	TRBV19	TGTGCCAGTAGTATTTGGGACACGGGCACAGATACGCAGTATTTT	CASSIWDTGTDTQYF
TRBD2	many	TRBJ2-1	TRBV6-2/TRBV6-3	TGTGCCAGCAGTTACGGGCTAGCGGGAGGTGAGCAGTTCTTC	CASSYGLAGGEQFF
-	many	TRBJ2-6	TRBV29-1	TGCAGCGCCAGGAGCTCTGGGGCCAACGTCCTGACTTTC	CSARSSGANVLTF
-	many	TRBJ1-2	TRBV4-1	TGCGCCAGCAGCCAAGGAGAGACAGATATATATGGCTACACCTTC	CASSQGETDIYGYTF
-	many	TRBJ2-1	TRBV30	TGTGCCTGGAGTGGGCAGGGGTGGTACAATGAGCAGTTCTTC	CAWSGQGWYNEQFF
-	-	TRBJ2-5	TRBV3-1	TGTGCCAGCAGCCAAGTAGTCCTACAGGAGACCCAGTACTTC	CASSQVVLQETQYF
TRBD1	-	TRBJ1-1	TRBV13	TGTGCCAGCAGAAGACAGGGTGGGGGGAACACTGAGGCTTTCTTT	CASRRQGGGNTEAFF
-	many	TRBJ1-5	TRBV11-2	TGTGCCAGCAGCTTAGAGTGGGGCGGGAATCAGCCCCAGCATTTT	CASSLEWGGNQPQHF
TRBD1	-	TRBJ1-2	TRBV7-2	TGTGCCAGCAGCCCACAGGGGGGCGGCTATGGCTACACCTTC	CASSPQGGGYGYTF
-	many	TRBJ2-2	TRBV7-2	TGTGCCAGCAGCTTCAATACGGGTGCCAACACCGGGGAGCTGTTTTTT	CASSFNTGANTGELFF
TRBD2	many	TRBJ2-1	TRBV7-2	TGTGCCAGCAGCTTAGAATCTAGCGGGAGGGCCCCTCGGAGGTTCTTC	CASSLESSGRAPRRFF
-	many	TRBJ2-7	TRBV24-1	TGTGCCACCGCTGACCTATACGAGCAGTACTTC	CATADLYEQYF
-	once	TRBJ2-7	TRBV2	TGTGCCAGCAGGCAGGGGCTACCCAACGAGCAGTACTTC	CASRQGLPNEQYF
-	many	TRBJ1-1	TRBV7-9	TGTGCCAGCAGTCCGCAGAACACTGAAGCTTTCTTT	CASSPQNTEAFF
-	many	TRBJ2-2	TRBV7-9	TGTGCCAGCATCCAGCTGAGGACTGAGAACACCGGGGAGCTGTTTTTT	CASIQLRTENTGELFF
-	many	TRBJ2-5	TRBV3-1	TGTGCCAGCAGCCAAGAAGGAGGGGGCGGAGAGACCCAGTACTTC	CASSQEGGGGETQYF
TRBD2	many	TRBJ2-3	TRBV20-1	TGCAGTGCTAGAGATGTGACTAGCGGGAGTACAGATACGCAGTATTTT	CSARDVTSGSTDTQYF
TRBD1	many	TRBJ2-3	TRBV5-1	TGCGCCAGCAGCTTGGGGGGACAGGGGGCGGCAGATACGCAGTATTTT	CASSLGGQGAADTQYF
-	-	TRBJ2-3	TRBV6-5	TGTGCCAGCAGGCCCGGGAGCACAAATACGCAGTATTTT	CASRPGSTNTQYF
-	-	TRBJ2-3	TRBV7-6	TGTGCCAGCAGCTCTGGGACATCCTCCACAGATACGCAGTATTTT	CASSSGTSSTDTQYF
-	-	TRBJ2-4	TRBV6-5	TGTGCCAGCAGTTACCGAGTAAAAAACATTCAGTACTTC	CASSYRVKNIQYF
-	many	TRBJ1-4	TRBV12-3/TRBV12-4	TGTGCCAGCAGTTTCGTCGGGGGAGAAAAACTGTTTTTT	CASSFVGGEKLFF
-	-	TRBJ1-2	TRBV12-3/TRBV12-4	TGTGCCAGCAGTTTACAGGGATATGGCTACACCTTC	CASSLQGYGYTF
-	-	TRBJ2-2	TRBV3-1	TGTGCCAGCAGCCAAGCTAGCGTTCTCGGGGAGCTGTTTTTT	CASSQASVLGELFF
TRBD1	-	TRBJ1-1	TRBV12-3/TRBV12-4	TGTGCCAGCAGCCTAGTACAGGGGATTGACACTGAAGCTTTCTTT	CASSLVQGIDTEAFF
-	many	TRBJ2-2	TRBV5-1	TGCGCCAGCAGCTTGTCTGGGGGGCTGAGAACCGGGGAGCTGTTTTTT	CASSLSGGLRTGELFF
-	many	TRBJ2-3	TRBV19	TGTGCCAGTAGTGCCCGGACGGCTAGCACAGATACGCAGTATTTT	CASSARTASTDTQYF
-	many	TRBJ1-1	TRBV30	TGTGCCTGGAGTTTACAGCGACACACTGAAGCTTTCTTT	CAWSLQRHTEAFF
-	few	TRBJ2-5	TRBV15	TGTGCCACCAGCAGCAGGGAAAAAGAGACCCAGTACTTC	CATSSREKETQYF
TRBD1	many	TRBJ1-5	TRBV20-1	TGCAGTGCTCGGGACAGGGGCAATCAGCCCCAGCATTTT	CSARDRGNQPQHF
TRBD1	many	TRBJ1-5	TRBV5-1	TGCGCCAGCAGCCCTGGGACAGCTCTAAATCAGCCCCAGCATTTT	CASSPGTALNQPQHF
TRBD2	many	TRBJ2-1	TRBV7-2	TGTGCCAGCAGCGTCCTAGCGGGAGGGGATGAGCAGTTCTTC	CASSVLAGGDEQFF
-	-	TRBJ1-5	TRBV19	TGTGCCAGTAGTATAGTTGACGGACAGAGAAGATATCAGCCCCAGCATTTT	CASSIVDGQRRYQPQHF